This T cell receptor beta chain derives from a study of blood T cell repertoires in COVID-19. About the research overall: Samples taken during acute and convalescent COVID-19 were collected in the United States, Italy and Spain. Sources were T cells, B-cell-depleted T cells, or PBMCs; the material itself was cDNA or gDNA.

Original data processing: Reference gene primer amplification yielded estimated nucleated cell counts. This table comes from immunoSEQ multiplex PCR, and its TCRdb copy is limited to in-frame clones, with some not included. The V and J calls and clone size were taken over from that table, and D and trimming were inferred from the DNA. The top ten hold more than 5.5% of the sample, which has some 150,000 clones, roughly 88% seen once. V gave up 2 bases and J gave up 8 bases, with 13 bases separating them. This CDR3 is built from 14 residues. In germline, CDR1 is MNHEY, CDR2 SVGAGI. What was sequenced was peripheral blood. The sequence was collected from a woman in her fifties or sixties in a cohort sampled during active or convalescent COVID-19. This chain joins TRBV6-5 and TRBJ2-1; D is undetermined. In nucleotides, the CDR3 is TGTGCCAGCAGTTACACACAATCCCGGGATGAGCAGTTCTTC. This translates into CASSYTQSRDEQFF.